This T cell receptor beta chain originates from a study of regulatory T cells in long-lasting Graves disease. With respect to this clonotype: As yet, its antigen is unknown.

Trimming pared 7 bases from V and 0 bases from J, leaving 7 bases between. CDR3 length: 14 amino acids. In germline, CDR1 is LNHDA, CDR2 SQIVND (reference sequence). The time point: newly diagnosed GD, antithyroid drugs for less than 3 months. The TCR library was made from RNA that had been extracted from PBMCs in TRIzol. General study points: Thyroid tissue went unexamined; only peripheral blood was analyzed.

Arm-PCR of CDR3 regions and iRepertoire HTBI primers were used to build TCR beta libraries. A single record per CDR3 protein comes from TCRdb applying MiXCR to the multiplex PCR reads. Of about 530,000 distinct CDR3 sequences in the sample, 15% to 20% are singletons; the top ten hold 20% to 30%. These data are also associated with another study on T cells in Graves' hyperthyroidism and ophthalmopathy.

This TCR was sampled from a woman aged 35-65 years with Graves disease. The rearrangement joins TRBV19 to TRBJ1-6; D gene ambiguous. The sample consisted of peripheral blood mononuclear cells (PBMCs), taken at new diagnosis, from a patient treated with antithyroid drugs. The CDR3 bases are TGTGCCAGTACCGGACGCTCCTATAATTCACCCCTCCACTTT. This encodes CASTGRSYNSPLHF. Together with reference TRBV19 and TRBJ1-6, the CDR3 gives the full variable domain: DGGITQSPKYLFRKEGQNVTLSCEQNLNHDAMYWYRQDPGQGLRLIYYSQIVNDFQKGDIAEGYSVSREKKESFPLTVTSAQKNPTAFYLCASTGRSYNSPLHFGNGTRLTVT.